The 20 T cell receptor beta chains in this list originate from one sample, sequenced in a study of shared clonotypes between healthy human individuals. Assay used: immunoSEQ multiplex PCR; TCRdb lists only in-frame clones, some missing. This sample carries hundreds of thousands of clones, less than 85% of them seen once, and the ten largest clones take under 2%. The sample consisted of memory CD4+ T cells sorted from blood. The subset was: CD45RA-negative fraction. Receptors were obtained from a woman between 25 and 40 years old in good health.

The rearrangement uses TRBV19 and TRBJ2-4, with 7 bases that match TRBD2. The length of the CDR3 is 18 residues. V shed 8 bases, J shed 0 bases, and the junction held 16 bases outside the gene matches. Germline values: CDR1 LNHDA, CDR2 SQIVND (reference sequence). CDR3 DNA sequence: TGTGCCAGTCAGGAGACTAGCCGCCGGGTAGGAGCCAAAAACATTCAGTACTTC. Translation gives CASQETSRRVGAKNIQYF.

This clone has ten or more counts. J is TRBJ2-7 and V is TRBV10-2, with D tentatively TRBD1 (5 bases). This CDR3 is 14 amino acids long. Deletions cut 1 base from V and 1 base from J, with 8 bases between. The germline gives CDR1 WSHSY, CDR2 SAAADI. The CDR3 loop is CASSELGHSYEQYF. CDR3 DNA: TGCGCCAGCAGTGAGTTGGGGCATTCCTACGAGCAGTACTTC.

The chain carries TRBV28 and TRBJ2-6; no clear D gene. This CDR3 has 18 residues. In germline, CDR1 is MDHEN, CDR2 SYDVKM. The V and J ends lost 1 base and 0 bases respectively, with 13 bases between them. In DNA form, the CDR3 reads TGTGCCAGCAGTTTATTCACCGTGAGGCGCTCTGGGGCCAACGTCCTGACTTTC. It codes for CASSLFTVRRSGANVLTF.

In its sample, this clone was seen once. The chain couples TRBV27 to TRBJ1-5; 7 bases map to TRBD1. The CDR3 consists of 15 residues. Germline lookup yields CDR1 MNHEY and CDR2 SMNVEV (reference sequence). Germline trimming cut 8 bases from V and 3 bases from J; bases unmatched to any gene: 10. The DNA for the CDR3 is TGTGCCAGCGGCGGAGGGACAGCCCTCAATCAGCCCCAGCATTTT. Translating it yields CASGGGTALNQPQHF.

CDR3 nucleotide sequence: TGTGCCAGCAGCTTAGCGTTAAGGGGTGAAGCTTTCTTT. Translation gives CASSLALRGEAFF. This chain links TRBV7-9 with TRBJ1-1; a weak D match, TRBD1 (5 bases). Trimming left V 0 bases short and J 7 bases short, with 9 bases between. Germline V gene sequence: CDR1 SEHNR, CDR2 FQNEAQ (reference sequence). The CDR3 length is 13 residues.

The V and J genes are TRBV5-3 and TRBJ1-2; 10 bases fit TRBD1. TRBV5-3 is flagged as an ORF with uncertain function. With 3 bases clipped from V and 2 bases from J, the junction kept 7 bases outside the gene matches. The CDR3 runs to 16 residues. This chain's CDR3 is CARSSPDRGRNYGYTF. CDR3 nucleotide sequence: TGTGCCAGAAGCTCACCTGACAGGGGGCGGAACTATGGCTACACCTTC.

This chain links TRBV6-5 with TRBJ1-4; D is unclear. Trimming took off 6 bases at V and 7 bases at J, with 15 bases between the two ends. The germline CDR1 and CDR2 sequences are MNHEY and SVGAGI. The CDR3 contains 14 residues. The CDR3 nucleotides read TGTGCCAGCAGACTCGGGTGGGAAAGTGAAAAACTGTTTTTT. Translation gives CASRLGWESEKLFF.

J is TRBJ2-5 and V is TRBV7-2, with D maybe TRBD2 (5 bases). The germline CDR1 and CDR2 sequences are SGHTA and FQGNSA. V was cut by 3 bases and J by 1 base, with 12 bases left in between. The length of the CDR3 is 15 residues. CDR3 DNA: TGTGCCAGCAGCTTTTCCGGGGAGCCCCAAGAGACCCAGTACTTC. Translation: CASSFSGEPQETQYF.

The DNA of the CDR3 is TGTGCCAGCAACCTACAGGGGGCAATGAACACTGAAGCTTTCTTT. This sequence encodes CASNLQGAMNTEAFF. The chain is built from TRBV4-2 and TRBJ1-1; TRBD1 matches at 9 bases. This CDR3 has 15 amino acids. The V and J ends lost 7 bases and 0 bases, in that order; junction bases with no gene match: 6. CDR1 and CDR2 from the germline V gene are LGHNA and YNFKEQ.

The gene calls are TRBV19 and TRBJ1-1; D uncertain. Trimming stripped 4 bases from V and 3 bases from J, with 15 bases between. CDR3 size: 15 residues. Germline V gives CDR1 LNHDA, CDR2 SQIVND (reference sequence). This chain's CDR3 is CASSNSGSGDTEAFF. The CDR3 DNA is TGTGCCAGTAGTAACAGTGGGAGCGGGGACACTGAAGCTTTCTTT.

As regards this clone: The identical CDR3 is also encoded by other nucleotide sequences in the sample. The chain's CDR3 is CASSTGRGGTEAFF. The CDR3 nucleotides are TGTGCCAGTAGTACCGGCAGGGGGGGCACTGAAGCTTTCTTT. The chain employs TRBV19 and TRBJ1-1; 7 bases match TRBD1. CDR3 length: 14 residues. J gave up 4 bases and V 4 bases, and 6 bases lay outside the gene matches. From germline, CDR1 is LNHDA and CDR2 SQIVND (reference sequence).

Turning to this clone: The junction and the germline gene differ at one end; a read error may be behind it. J is TRBJ2-3 and V is TRBV19, with D unresolved. CDR3 length: 12 amino acids. Germline V gene sequence: CDR1 LNHDA, CDR2 SQIVND (reference sequence). Here the CDR3 reads CASSTPLSLVHF. The CDR3, as DNA: TGTGCCAGTAGCACCCCCCTTTCGCTAGTGCATTTT.

The rearrangement links TRBV5-4 to TRBJ2-3; D not certain. The CDR3 runs 13 residues. Trimming took off 4 bases at V and 4 bases at J, with 10 bases between the two ends. Germline CDR1 is SGHNT and CDR2 is YYREEE (reference sequence). CDR3 sequence: CASSPKLPDTQYF. The CDR3 nucleotides read TGTGCCAGCAGCCCAAAACTACCAGATACGCAGTATTTT.

The genes are TRBV18 and TRBJ1-2; D unclear. The germline V gene has CDR1 KGHSH and CDR2 LQKENI. CDR3 length: 14 residues. Trimming stripped 2 bases from V and 5 bases from J, with 12 bases between. CDR3 residues: CASSPRAETYGYTF. CDR3 coding DNA: TGTGCCAGCTCACCAAGGGCGGAAACTTATGGCTACACCTTC.

The rearrangement joins TRBV6-5 to TRBJ1-1; tentatively, D is TRBD1 (6 bases). The germline V and J ends were trimmed by 6 bases and 2 bases, with 10 bases remaining between them. The CDR3 is 13 amino acids. Germline V gives CDR1 MNHEY, CDR2 SVGAGI. The chain's CDR3 is CASRNRANTEAFF. In DNA, the CDR3 is TGTGCCAGCAGGAACAGGGCTAACACTGAAGCTTTCTTT.

The gene calls are TRBV9 and TRBJ2-1, with 14 bases aligning to TRBD2. This CDR3 spans 19 amino acids. V trimming: 4 bases; J trimming: 1 base; junction bases outside the gene matches: 10. CDR1 is SGDLS, CDR2 YYNGEE, per germline. CDR3 sequence reads: CASSKMTSGRASSYNEQFF. CDR3 sequence (DNA): TGTGCCAGCAGCAAAATGACTAGCGGGAGGGCGTCGTCCTACAATGAGCAGTTCTTC.

Details on this clone: A read error may be the cause here, since a much bigger clone is one base away. The chain recombines TRBV5-1 with TRBJ1-2; D unresolved. The CDR3 contains 14 residues. Germline lookup yields CDR1 SGHRS and CDR2 YFSETQ. V lost 5 bases to trimming and J lost 1 base, with 12 bases between them. The CDR3 loop reads CASSSDTSNYGYTF. CDR3 in DNA: TGCGCCAGCAGTTCAGACACGAGTAACTATGGCTACACCTTC.

The chain couples TRBV5-4 to TRBJ2-3; TRBD1 matches 7 bases. Looked up from germline, CDR1 is SGHNT and CDR2 is YYREEE (reference sequence). V dropped 4 bases and J dropped 4; count of bases not matched to a gene: 6. There are 14 residues in the CDR3. For the CDR3, the DNA is TGTGCCAGCAGCGTACAGGGGTTGTCAGATACGCAGTATTTT. This translates into CASSVQGLSDTQYF.

CDR3 amino acids: CASSPVHDPPGEQYF. Written as DNA, the CDR3 is TGTGCCAGCAGTCCTGTCCATGACCCCCCGGGGGAGCAGTACTTC. The chain couples TRBV6-6 to TRBJ2-7; D possibly corresponds to TRBD2 (5 bases). CDR3 size: 15 residues. Germline lookup yields CDR1 MNHNY and CDR2 SVGAGI (reference sequence). The V and J ends lost 5 bases and 7 bases respectively, with 21 bases between them.

The chain combines TRBV7-2 with TRBJ2-1, with D tentatively TRBD2 (6 bases). This CDR3 has 10 residues. Germline CDR1 and CDR2: SGHTA and FQGNSA. The V end was cut by 11 bases, the J end by 6 bases, with 8 bases between. The DNA of the CDR3 is TGTGCCGCCGGGGGCAATGAGCAGTTCTTC. Its protein is CAAGGNEQFF.